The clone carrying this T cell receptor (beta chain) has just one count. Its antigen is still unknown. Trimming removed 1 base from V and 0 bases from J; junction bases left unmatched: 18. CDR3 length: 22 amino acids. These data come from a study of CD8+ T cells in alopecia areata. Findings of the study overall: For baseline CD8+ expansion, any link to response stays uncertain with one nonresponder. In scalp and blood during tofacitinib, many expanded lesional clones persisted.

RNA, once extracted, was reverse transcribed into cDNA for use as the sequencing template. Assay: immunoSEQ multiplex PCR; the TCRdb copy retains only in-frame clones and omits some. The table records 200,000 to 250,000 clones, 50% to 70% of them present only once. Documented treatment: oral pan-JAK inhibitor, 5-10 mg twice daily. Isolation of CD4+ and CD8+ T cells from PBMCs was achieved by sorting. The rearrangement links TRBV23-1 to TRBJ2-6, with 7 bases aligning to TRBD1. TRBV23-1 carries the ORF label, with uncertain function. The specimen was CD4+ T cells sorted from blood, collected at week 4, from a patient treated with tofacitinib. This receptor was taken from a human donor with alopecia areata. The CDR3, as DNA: TGCGCCAGCAGTCAATTTCTTAGGACAGGCCCAGTTCTCCTCTCTGGGGCCAACGTCCTGACTTTC. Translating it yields CASSQFLRTGPVLLSGANVLTF.